Listed here is a single T cell receptor (beta chain). This sample was included in a study of blood T cell repertoires in COVID-19. Source study methods: Scientists estimated how many nucleated cells there were by amplifying reference gene primers. TCRdb keeps only in-frame clones here, not all; method: immunoSEQ multiplex PCR. V, J and clone size derive from that table, while D and trimming were established from the DNA sequence. The sample shows 150,000 to 200,000 clones, roughly 84% of them seen only once. CDR3 size: 14 residues. The V gene's germline CDR1 is KGHSH and CDR2 LQKENI. Trimming removed 4 bases at V and 3 bases at J, with 11 bases between.

The sequence came from a man in his 70s who had been exposed to COVID-19. Material for sequencing was PBMCs or T cells enriched from blood (not recorded which). This chain links TRBV18 with TRBJ2-3; D might be TRBD1 (6 bases). The CDR3 loop is CASSLQGQTDTQYF. The CDR3 nucleotides read TGTGCCAGCTCACTACAGGGACAAACAGATACGCAGTATTTT. Supplemented by reference TRBV18 and TRBJ2-3, the full variable domain reads NAGVMQNPRHLVRRRGQEARLRCSPMKGHSHVYWYRQLPEEGLKFMVYLQKENIIDESGMPKERFSAEFPKEGPSILRIQQVVRGDSAAYFCASSLQGQTDTQYFGPGTRLTVL.